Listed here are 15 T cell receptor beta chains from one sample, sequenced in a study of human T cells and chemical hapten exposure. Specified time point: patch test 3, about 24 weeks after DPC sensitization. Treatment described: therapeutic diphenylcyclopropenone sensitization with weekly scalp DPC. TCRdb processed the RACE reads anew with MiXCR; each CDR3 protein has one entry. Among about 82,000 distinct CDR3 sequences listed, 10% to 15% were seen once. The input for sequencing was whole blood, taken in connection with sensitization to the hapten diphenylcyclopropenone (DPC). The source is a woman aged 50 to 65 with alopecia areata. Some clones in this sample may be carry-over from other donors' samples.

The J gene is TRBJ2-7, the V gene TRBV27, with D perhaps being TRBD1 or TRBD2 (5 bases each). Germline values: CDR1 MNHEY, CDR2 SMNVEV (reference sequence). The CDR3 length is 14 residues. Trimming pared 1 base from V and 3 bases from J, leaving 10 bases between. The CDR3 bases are TGTGCCAGCAGTTTATGGGGGTATCACTACGAGCAGTACTTC. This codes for CASSLWGYHYEQYF.

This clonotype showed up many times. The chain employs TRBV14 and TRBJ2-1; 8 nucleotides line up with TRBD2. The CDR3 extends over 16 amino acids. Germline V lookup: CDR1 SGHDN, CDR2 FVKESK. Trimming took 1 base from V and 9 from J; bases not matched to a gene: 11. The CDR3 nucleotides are TGTGCCAGCAGCCAAGGGTGGATGGGACTAGAGATTGAGCAGTTCTTC. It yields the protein CASSQGWMGLEIEQFF.

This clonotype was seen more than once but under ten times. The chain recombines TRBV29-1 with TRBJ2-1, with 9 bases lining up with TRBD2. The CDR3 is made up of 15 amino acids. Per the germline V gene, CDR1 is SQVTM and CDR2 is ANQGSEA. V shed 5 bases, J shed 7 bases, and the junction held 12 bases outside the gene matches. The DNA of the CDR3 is TGCAGCGTTCAGACCATAGCGGGAGTAGGTAATGAGCAGTTCTTC. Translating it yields CSVQTIAGVGNEQFF.

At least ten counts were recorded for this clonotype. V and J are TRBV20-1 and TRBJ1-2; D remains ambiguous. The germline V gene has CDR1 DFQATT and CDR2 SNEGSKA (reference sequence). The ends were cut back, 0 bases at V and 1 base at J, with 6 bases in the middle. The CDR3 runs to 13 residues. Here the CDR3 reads CSARDPVNYGYTF. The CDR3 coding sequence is TGCAGTGCTAGAGATCCGGTTAACTATGGCTACACCTTC.

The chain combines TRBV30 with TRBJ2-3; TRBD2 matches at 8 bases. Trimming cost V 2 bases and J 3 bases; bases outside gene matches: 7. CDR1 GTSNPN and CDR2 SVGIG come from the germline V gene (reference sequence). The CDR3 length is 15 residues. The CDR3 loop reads CAWSLGSGTTDTQYF. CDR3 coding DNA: TGTGCCTGGAGTTTGGGTAGCGGGACTACAGATACGCAGTATTTT.

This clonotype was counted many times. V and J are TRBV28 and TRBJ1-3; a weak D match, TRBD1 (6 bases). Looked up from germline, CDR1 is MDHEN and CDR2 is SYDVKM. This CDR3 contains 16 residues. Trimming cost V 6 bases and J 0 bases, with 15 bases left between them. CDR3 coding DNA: TGTGCCAGCAGGTCCTCAGGGGCTCCCTCTGGAAACACCATATATTTT. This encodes CASRSSGAPSGNTIYF. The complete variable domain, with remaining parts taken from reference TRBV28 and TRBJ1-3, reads DVKVTQSSRYLVKRTGEKVFLECVQDMDHENMFWYRQDPGLGLRLIYFSYDVKMKEKGDIPEGYSVSREKKERFSLILESASTNQTSMYLCASRSSGAPSGNTIYFGEGSWLTVV.

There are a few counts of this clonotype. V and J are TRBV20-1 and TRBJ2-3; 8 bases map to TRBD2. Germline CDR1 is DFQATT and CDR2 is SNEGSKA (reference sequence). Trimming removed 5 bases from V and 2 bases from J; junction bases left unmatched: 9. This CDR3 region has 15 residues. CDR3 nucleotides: TGCAGTGCTTTTGTAGCGGGGAATCCCACAGATACGCAGTATTTT. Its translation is CSAFVAGNPTDTQYF.

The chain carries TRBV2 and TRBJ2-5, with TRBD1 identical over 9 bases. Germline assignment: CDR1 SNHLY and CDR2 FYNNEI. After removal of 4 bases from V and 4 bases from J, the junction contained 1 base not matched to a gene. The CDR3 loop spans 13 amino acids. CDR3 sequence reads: CASSGTGVETQYF. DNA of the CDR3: TGTGCCAGCAGTGGGACAGGGGTAGAGACCCAGTACTTC.

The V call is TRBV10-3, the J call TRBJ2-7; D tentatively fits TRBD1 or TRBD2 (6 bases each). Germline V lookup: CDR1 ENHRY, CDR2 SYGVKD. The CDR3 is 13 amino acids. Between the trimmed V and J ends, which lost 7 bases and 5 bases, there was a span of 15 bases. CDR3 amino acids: CAINGGALHEQYF. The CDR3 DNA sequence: TGTGCCATCAACGGGGGCGCACTCCACGAGCAGTACTTC.

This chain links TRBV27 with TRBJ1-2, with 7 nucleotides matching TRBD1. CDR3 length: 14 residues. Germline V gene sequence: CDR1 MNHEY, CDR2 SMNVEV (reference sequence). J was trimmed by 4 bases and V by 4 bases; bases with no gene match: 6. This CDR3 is CASSYRGSFYGYTF. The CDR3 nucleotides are TGTGCCAGCAGTTACAGGGGATCCTTCTATGGCTACACCTTC.

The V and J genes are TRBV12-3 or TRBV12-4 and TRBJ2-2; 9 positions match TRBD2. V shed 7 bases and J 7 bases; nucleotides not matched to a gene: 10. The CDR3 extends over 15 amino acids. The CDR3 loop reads CASTYRAGGNGELFF. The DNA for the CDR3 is TGTGCCAGCACCTACCGAGCGGGAGGAAACGGGGAGCTGTTTTTT.

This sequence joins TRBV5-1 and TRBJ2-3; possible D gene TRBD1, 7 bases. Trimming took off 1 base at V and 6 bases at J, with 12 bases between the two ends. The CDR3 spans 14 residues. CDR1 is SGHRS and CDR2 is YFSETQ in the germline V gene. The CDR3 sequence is CASSLYAGQDTQYF. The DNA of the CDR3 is TGCGCCAGCAGCTTGTATGCGGGACAGGATACGCAGTATTTT.

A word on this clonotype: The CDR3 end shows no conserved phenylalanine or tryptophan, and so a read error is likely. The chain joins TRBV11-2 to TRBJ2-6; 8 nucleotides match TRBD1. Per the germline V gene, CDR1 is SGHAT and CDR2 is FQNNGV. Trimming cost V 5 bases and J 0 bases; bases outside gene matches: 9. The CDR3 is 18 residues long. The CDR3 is CASSTGQGPLSGANVLTL. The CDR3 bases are TGTGCCAGCAGCACCGGACAGGGACCCCTCTCTGGGGCCAACGTCCTGACTTTG.

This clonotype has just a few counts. The CDR3 sequence: CASSSSLAGYNEQFF. The CDR3 nucleotides read TGCGCCAGCAGCTCGTCGCTAGCGGGCTACAATGAGCAGTTCTTC. The gene calls are TRBV5-1 and TRBJ2-1; 8 bases line up with TRBD2. V shed 3 bases and J 3 bases; nucleotides not matched to a gene: 5. CDR3 length equals 15 residues. Germline loops: CDR1 SGHRS, CDR2 YFSETQ. Complete variable domain (other parts from reference TRBV5-1 and TRBJ2-1): KAGVTQTPRYLIKTRGQQVTLSCSPISGHRSVSWYQQTPGQGLQFLFEYFSETQRNKGNFPGRFSGRQFSNSRSEMNVSTLELGDSALYLCASSSSLAGYNEQFFGPGTRLTVL.

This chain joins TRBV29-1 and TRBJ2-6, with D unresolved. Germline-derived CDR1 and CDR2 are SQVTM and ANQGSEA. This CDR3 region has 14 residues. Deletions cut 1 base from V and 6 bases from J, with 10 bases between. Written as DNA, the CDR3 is TGCAGCGTTGAAGGGCAAGGCCAGGCCAACGTCCTGACTTTC. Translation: CSVEGQGQANVLTF.